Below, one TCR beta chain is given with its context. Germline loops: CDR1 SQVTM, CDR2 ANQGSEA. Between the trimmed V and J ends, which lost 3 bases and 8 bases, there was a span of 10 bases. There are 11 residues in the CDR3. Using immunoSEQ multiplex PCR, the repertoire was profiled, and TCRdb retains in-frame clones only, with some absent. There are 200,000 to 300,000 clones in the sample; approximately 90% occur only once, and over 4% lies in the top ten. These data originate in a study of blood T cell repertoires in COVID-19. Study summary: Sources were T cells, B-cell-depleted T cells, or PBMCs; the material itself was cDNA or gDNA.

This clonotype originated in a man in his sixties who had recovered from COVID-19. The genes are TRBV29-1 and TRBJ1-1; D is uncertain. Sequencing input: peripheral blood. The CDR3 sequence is CSVEKYGEAFF. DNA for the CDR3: TGCAGCGTTGAGAAATACGGGGAAGCTTTCTTT.